The clone carrying this T cell receptor (beta chain) was observed many times. No antigen is known for it. Naive CD8 T cells, phenotype CD8+CD4-CCR7+CD45RA+, were sorted. Germline CDR1 is LNHDA and CDR2 is SQIVND (reference sequence). V lost 4 bases, J lost 6 bases, and 4 bases stayed unmatched. This CDR3 region has 13 residues. This entry is derived from a study of molecular identifiers for immune sequencing clone quantification. In preparing bulk TCR libraries, previously described methods and listed TCR primers were used. Each CDR3 protein is one row after TCRdb ran MiXCR on the PCR reads. Of 460,000 or so distinct CDR3 sequences in the sample, 20% to 25% were seen once. Study-wide points: Underestimated sizes of highly expanded clones could result from identical TCR molecules that share a barcode.

The receptor's source is a human donor in good health. Some libraries in this study had Jurkat cell RNA spiked in. The J gene is TRBJ2-7, the V gene TRBV19, with 9 bases that match TRBD2. The sample taken for sequencing was naive CD8+ T cells from blood, with Jurkat cell RNA spiked in. Indicated subset: FACS-sorted CD8+CD4-CCR7+CD45RA+ naive T cells. The CDR3 loop is CASSTRLAAEQYF. CDR3 DNA: TGTGCCAGTAGTACCAGACTAGCGGCCGAGCAGTACTTC. The variable domain in full, completed from reference TRBV19 and TRBJ2-7, reads DGGITQSPKYLFRKEGQNVTLSCEQNLNHDAMYWYRQDPGQGLRLIYYSQIVNDFQKGDIAEGYSVSREKKESFPLTVTSAQKNPTAFYLCASSTRLAAEQYFGPGTRLTVT.